This TCR beta chain came from a study of identical twins (dated by TCRdb to 2016 to 2018). At the level of the whole study: To test whether fetal clonotypes persist, this study deep-sequenced TCR alpha and beta repertoires from monozygotic twins, from unrelated adults of various ages, and from cord blood. To rule out contamination, replicate twin experiments were performed at different times with different library preparation protocols. On the study overall, not on this receptor specifically: Zero-insertion analyses could be partly confounded by invariant T cells such as MAIT and iNKT, though diverse VJ usage argued against such confounding for most clonotypes. Conclusions relied on cross-sectional statistical analysis, since the same donors could not be followed over many years. Abundant cord blood beta clonotypes carried fewer insertions; young adult naive repertoires showed a weaker similar trend, while memory repertoires showed none. In monozygotic twins, recombination models systematically underestimated out-of-frame TCR alpha sharing, but the models matched the sharing seen between unrelated individuals. Compared with coincidental sharing between unrelated individuals, out-of-frame TCR alpha sequences shared between twins had an excess of sequences with low generation probability. A weaker excess of twin sharing was found in beta out-of-frame sequences because the signal-to-noise ratio was lowered by fewer shared sequences.

To prepare the library, 5' RACE was applied. Sequencing instrument: Illumina HiSeq 2000. A universal primer binding site was added through template switching, and the final cDNA carried a unique molecular identifier so that TCR cDNA molecules could be counted accurately. First-strand cDNA for TCR alpha and beta chains was synthesized from specific primers in the conserved constant-segment region. To control for contamination, every cDNA library was double barcoded, receiving both a SMART-Mk sample barcode and Illumina barcodes. TruSeq adapter sequences along with Illumina sample barcodes were introduced in two successive PCR steps. The Illumina HiSeq platform was used with custom primers to sequence TCR alpha and beta cDNA libraries. Per the authors' processing: MiGEC was used to process raw reads and extract unique molecular identifiers, and MiXCR was used to find CDR3 positions. Recombination models were inferred per individual with the repgenHMM and IGoR tools using an EM algorithm. Shared clonotype analysis was performed with the tcR package in R, normalizing sharing by the product of cloneset sizes. To study raw recombination without the effects of thymic and clonal selection, out-of-frame nonproductive sequences were analyzed. The public sequencing data were trimmed at Q25 with fastp and processed into clonotypes with MiXCR by TCRdb, which kept only in-frame beta chains. Rows matching on CDR3 protein sequence are summarized as one entry with the most common DNA and genes. The V and J calls here are based on TCRdb, not the publication. This sample holds 690,000 or so distinct CDR3 sequences; 8.6% were observed only once. Jointly, the top ten make up 0.75% to 1% of the sample.

There are many counts of this clonotype. The antigen it recognizes is unknown. Base qualities are not provided; no much larger clone lies one nucleotide away. Taken from cysteine to phenylalanine, the CDR3 has 15 residues. Of all the DNA, just the CDR3 is kept, 45 bases in frame from base 1. The germline V gene (reference sequence) specifies LGHDT as CDR1 and YNNKEL as CDR2. V has 1 base trimmed and J has 4 bases trimmed; junction bases matching no gene number 3. All donors were healthy Caucasians. Three pairs of female monozygotic twins, all aged roughly 18 to 29 years, made up the twin cohort. Peripheral blood mononuclear cells were the source from which RNA for the TCR libraries was isolated. These data were also reused for a study on yellow fever vaccine responses in identical twins. The second study, in turn, reports: The T cell response to vaccination in identical twins was reported by the authors to appear partly convergent and partly personalized. In identical twins, the study followed T cell clones that responded to the vaccine with precision.

The sequenced material came from PBMCs. The sequence derives from a woman younger than 35 in good health. This chain is built from TRBV3-1 and TRBJ2-1; 8 of the junction bases match TRBD2. The CDR3 has the sequence CASSQVTSGYNEQFF. The DNA sequence follows: TGTGCCAGCAGCCAAGTTACTAGCGGATACAATGAGCAGTTCTTC.